The 3 T cell receptor beta chains given below trace back to one sample, sequenced in a study of OX40 agonist ivuxolimab in advanced cancers. Using immunoSEQ multiplex PCR, the repertoire was profiled, and TCRdb retains in-frame clones only, with some absent. In the table there are 50,000 to 60,000 clones, 82% of which are singletons. Sequences were derived from CD4+ or CD8+ T cells sorted from blood, sampled in a trial of the OX40 agonist ivuxolimab. The receptor source for this set is an adult with an advanced solid tumor such as melanoma, head and neck, liver or kidney cancer.

The genes are TRBV21-1 and TRBJ1-4; the table calls TRBD1, which could not be checked here. TRBV21-1 is annotated as a pseudogene. The CDR3 runs to 16 residues. CDR3 in DNA: TGTGCCAGCAGCAAGCACCGACAGGGGCTCTGGGAAAAACTGTTTTTT. It specifies CASSKHRQGLWEKLFF.

The rearrangement links TRBV11-3 to TRBJ1-1; D is unclear. Trimming stripped 0 bases from V and 2 bases from J, with 7 bases between. The germline V gene has CDR1 SGHNT and CDR2 YENEEA. CDR3 size: 14 residues. CDR3 in amino acids: CASSLEGSNTEAFF. The CDR3 nucleotides are TGTGCCAGCAGCTTAGAAGGTTCTAACACTGAAGCTTTCTTT.

V usage is TRBV20-1 and J usage is TRBJ1-4, with D uncertain. CDR1 DFQATT and CDR2 SNEGSKA come from the germline V gene (reference sequence). V was clipped by 2 bases and J by 5 bases, with 3 bases between them. CDR3 length equals 11 residues. The CDR3 bases are TGCAGTGCTAGAAAGAATGAAAAACTGTTTTTT. It translates to CSARKNEKLFF.